Presented here are 12 T cell receptor beta chains from one specimen sequenced in a study of T cells after yellow fever vaccination. TCRdb reprocessed the 5' RACE reads with MiXCR, giving one entry per CDR3 protein. The sample has about 220,000 distinct CDR3 sequences; approximately 6.8% are singletons. The sample here was CD4+ T cells sorted from PBMCs, taken on the day of the yellow fever booster vaccination. The receptors originated from a man between 25 and 39 years old who received the YFV17D yellow fever vaccine.

This clonotype was picked up a small number of times. V is TRBV24-1 and J is TRBJ2-3, with D perhaps TRBD2 (6 bases). The CDR3 extends over 15 amino acids. The germline gives CDR1 KGHDR, CDR2 SFDVKD. The germline V and J ends were trimmed by 0 bases and 3 bases, with 9 bases remaining between them. CDR3 DNA: TGTGCCACCAGTGATTTGTCGAGCGGGACAGATACGCAGTATTTT. Translation: CATSDLSSGTDTQYF.

The V gene is TRBV12-3 or TRBV12-4, the J gene TRBJ2-7, with D perhaps given as TRBD1 or TRBD2 (5 bases each). Trimming removed 3 bases at V and 4 bases at J, with 25 bases between. The CDR3 totals 18 residues. Written as DNA, the CDR3 is TGTGCCAGCAGTTTCGAGGGAGTGTCAGGCGTGGGACGGTACGAGCAGTACTTC. It yields the protein CASSFEGVSGVGRYEQYF.

This chain connects TRBV10-3 to TRBJ1-6, with 11 positions matching TRBD1. Germline V gene lookup returns CDR1 ENHRY and CDR2 SYGVKD. The ends lost 4 bases at V and 7 bases at J; junction bases unmatched: 9. This CDR3 contains 17 residues. CDR3 residues: CAISANRDRGSNSPLHF. CDR3 bases: TGTGCCATCAGTGCTAACCGGGACAGGGGGTCCAATTCACCCCTCCACTTT.

This clonotype was seen a handful of times. This chain uses TRBV24-1 with TRBJ1-5, with a tentative D call TRBD1 (5 bases). The CDR3 sequence is 13 residues long. Trimming took off 3 bases at V and 7 bases at J, with 9 bases between the two ends. From germline, CDR1 is KGHDR and CDR2 SFDVKD. The CDR3 reads CATSDNWGQPQHF. The CDR3, as DNA: TGTGCCACCAGTGATAACTGGGGCCAGCCCCAGCATTTT.

The gene calls are TRBV4-2 and TRBJ1-5; no clear D. Deletions cut 1 base from V and 7 bases from J, with 17 bases between. CDR3 length equals 16 residues. CDR1 is LGHNA, CDR2 YNFKEQ, per germline. Here the CDR3 DNA reads TGTGCCAGCAGCCAAGCCCCCCCGGCGTCGATGCAGCCCCAGCATTTT. This codes for CASSQAPPASMQPQHF.

This clonotype was recorded at least ten times. The V call is TRBV28, the J call TRBJ2-7, with TRBD2 matching over 12 bases. This CDR3 comprises 14 residues. V was clipped by 8 bases and J by 4 bases; unmatched bases: 6. Germline V CDR1 and CDR2: MDHEN, SYDVKM. The CDR3 spells CASSQLAGGYEQYF. Here the CDR3 DNA reads TGTGCCAGCTCCCAGCTAGCGGGAGGGTACGAGCAGTACTTC.

This chain links TRBV11-3 with TRBJ2-1, with 9 bases lining up with TRBD2. This CDR3 comprises 16 residues. Germline V gene lookup returns CDR1 SGHNT and CDR2 YENEEA. The junction had 11 bases not matched to a gene; V was cut back by 5 bases and J by 6 bases. The CDR3 reads CASSHSGTSRANEQFF. As DNA, the CDR3 is TGTGCCAGCAGCCATTCCGGGACTAGCAGGGCCAATGAGCAGTTCTTC.

This clonotype was counted between two and nine times. J is TRBJ1-2 and V is TRBV12-3 or TRBV12-4; D ambiguous. The ends were cut back, 1 base at V and 0 bases at J, with 6 bases in the middle. The CDR3 runs 14 residues. CDR3 nucleotides: TGTGCCAGCAGTTTAGACAGCCCTAACTATGGCTACACCTTC. Translating gives CASSLDSPNYGYTF.

Ten or more counts support this clonotype. J is TRBJ2-3 and V is TRBV6-5; D is possibly TRBD1 (6 bases). Germline CDR1 and CDR2: MNHEY and SVGAGI. The CDR3 loop spans 15 amino acids. V was pared by 6 bases and J by 2 bases, with 15 bases between. CDR3 DNA sequence: TGTGCCAGCAGGGGGGCAGGTCTTATCACAGATACGCAGTATTTT. It specifies CASRGAGLITDTQYF.

This clonotype appeared many times. CDR3 amino acids: CASSLGGGRYEAFF. The CDR3 DNA sequence: TGCGCCAGCAGCTTGGGAGGGGGACGGTATGAAGCTTTCTTT. The rearrangement joins TRBV5-1 to TRBJ1-1; a possible D gene is TRBD1 (6 bases). Deletions cut 0 bases from V and 7 bases from J, with 13 bases between. The CDR3 sequence is 14 residues long. CDR1 and CDR2 (germline): SGHRS, YFSETQ.

The genes are TRBV7-2 and TRBJ2-1; D possibly corresponds to TRBD2 (7 bases). The CDR3 is 17 residues long. From germline, CDR1 is SGHTA and CDR2 FQGNSA. Trimming left V 4 bases short and J 4 bases short, with 20 bases between. The CDR3 sequence is CASSSPLPGEGYNEQFF. In DNA, the CDR3 is TGTGCCAGCAGCTCCCCCCTTCCAGGGGAGGGGTACAATGAGCAGTTCTTC.

This clonotype showed up just a few times. V is TRBV12-3 or TRBV12-4 and J is TRBJ2-1, with TRBD2 matching 13 bases. V shed 7 bases and J 8 bases; nucleotides not matched to a gene: 8. CDR3 length equals 15 residues. The CDR3 nucleotides are TGTGCCAGCAATCGACTAGCGGGAGGCCCCGATGAGCAGTTCTTC. Amino acid sequence: CASNRLAGGPDEQFF.